This TCR beta chain was identified in a study of cytomegalovirus exposure and HLA in healthy donors. About this clone itself: Its antigen is unknown.

This CDR3 has 16 amino acids. V trimming: 3 bases; J trimming: 1 base; junction bases outside the gene matches: 7. The germline V gene encodes CDR1 LNHDA and CDR2 SQIVND (reference sequence). Overall study findings and caveats: For TCR beta chains, V- and J-gene trimming was later linked to a missense DCLRE1C variant. As confirmed in vitro, three CMV-associated chains were specific for CMV antigens.

PCR amplification relied on 60 Vbeta primers (plus 13 Jbeta primers). Assay used: immunoSEQ multiplex PCR; TCRdb lists only in-frame clones, some missing. The sample lists about 150,000 clones, 60% to 85% seen once, with around 3.1% in the top ten. The V gene is TRBV19, the J gene TRBJ2-5; 8 bases map to TRBD1. Specimen: PBMCs. This TCR came from a woman aged 45-59 years in good health and CMV-seropositive. CDR3 residues: CASSMGGTGTQETQYF. As DNA, the CDR3 is TGTGCCAGTAGTATGGGTGGGACAGGCACCCAAGAGACCCAGTACTTC.